Sequencing of this T cell receptor (beta chain) was carried out in a study of shared clonotypes between healthy human individuals. Worth noting for this clone: This sample includes further DNA sequences coding for the same CDR3.

Selected positively for CCR7 and CD45RO-negative, naive CD8 cells excluded terminally differentiated effector memory CD45RA+ cells. Assay: immunoSEQ multiplex PCR; the TCRdb copy retains only in-frame clones and omits some. The sample includes approximately 2,200,000 clones, 93% of them seen just once. Sequences were obtained from naive CD8+ T cells from PBMCs. The clonotype was recovered from a man younger than 35 in good health. Some clones in this sample may be carry-over from other donors' samples.

CDR3 DNA sequence: TGTGCCAGCAGCGTAGGTGGGCTAGCGGTCACAGATACGCAGTATTTT. Amino acids: CASSVGGLAVTDTQYF. The chain recombines TRBV9 with TRBJ2-3, with 7 bases aligning to TRBD2. The V segment lost 0 bases and the J segment 2 bases; nucleotides outside the gene matches: 6. In germline, CDR1 is SGDLS, CDR2 YYNGEE. The CDR3 totals 16 residues.